This T cell receptor (beta chain) was recovered during a study of blood T cell repertoires in COVID-19 (dated by TCRdb to about 2020). For context, the study as a whole: Samples covering the acute and convalescent phases of COVID-19 were provided by collaborators in the United States, Italy and Spain. The prospective study material was composed of cDNA or gDNA derived from T cells, B-cell-depleted T cells, or PBMCs. Deeply sampled blood TCRbeta repertoires from subjects exposed to, actively infected with, or recovered from COVID-19 were included in the dataset. A freely available public database, intended as a resource for researchers studying the immune response to SARS-CoV-2, is where the repertoires were released. Samples were obtained from the ongoing ImmuneRACE study (first 160 participants) and from over 1,000 subjects provided by 6 global collaborators. Nearly every sample came with metadata listing a de-identified subject ID, COVID-19 status, age in years and sex. HLA class I and class II types, where available, came from metadata supplied by the sample provider rather than from assay-based typing.

The collaborating institutions used their own protocols to collect whole blood in K2EDTA tubes. For TCRbeta analysis, collaborators shipped samples in one of three forms: frozen whole blood, isolated PBMCs, or DNA extracted from either of those sample types. On this clone itself: Its cognate antigen has yet to be identified. Base qualities were left out, and no much larger clone turns up one base away.

Summary of the overall study and its limitations: The amount of clinical and demographic metadata varied by source and participant and was provided uncurated.

The germline V gene yields SGHNT for CDR1 and YENEEA for CDR2. The CDR3 goes from the cysteine to the phenylalanine over 17 residues. Only the CDR3 DNA is retained, 51 bases long and in frame from the first base. Trimming accounts for 5 bases at V and 0 bases at J, while the number of junction bases matched to no gene is 12. The immunoSEQ Assay, a bias-controlled multiplex PCR, was used to amplify TCRbeta CDR3 regions from genomic DNA. The paper's processing steps were these. Nucleated cell counts per sample were estimated from amplification of reference gene primers within the assay. Sequence reads were collapsed and filtered to measure the absolute abundance of every unique TCRbeta CDR3 rearrangement. For each sample, productive Simpson clonality was calculated by taking the square root of Simpson's diversity index across productive rearrangements. TCRdb holds this immuneACCESS table with in-frame rearrangements only. Some clones are missing; in checked studies, unresolved V genes explain under half, and the rest has no known cause. Clone size and V and J calls were adopted from that table, with D and trimming inferred from the DNA. Present in this sample are approximately 340,000 clones, 83% of which were seen just once. The ten largest make up 3% of the sample.

Sequences were obtained from peripheral blood. The receptor's source is a young man with active or convalescent COVID-19. The receptor chain draws on TRBV11-3 and TRBJ2-7, with TRBD1 matching 8 junction bases. The CDR3 here reads CASSTLPGGQASYEQYF. The nucleotide sequence is TGTGCCAGCAGCACCCTCCCCGGGGGACAGGCCTCCTACGAGCAGTACTTC.